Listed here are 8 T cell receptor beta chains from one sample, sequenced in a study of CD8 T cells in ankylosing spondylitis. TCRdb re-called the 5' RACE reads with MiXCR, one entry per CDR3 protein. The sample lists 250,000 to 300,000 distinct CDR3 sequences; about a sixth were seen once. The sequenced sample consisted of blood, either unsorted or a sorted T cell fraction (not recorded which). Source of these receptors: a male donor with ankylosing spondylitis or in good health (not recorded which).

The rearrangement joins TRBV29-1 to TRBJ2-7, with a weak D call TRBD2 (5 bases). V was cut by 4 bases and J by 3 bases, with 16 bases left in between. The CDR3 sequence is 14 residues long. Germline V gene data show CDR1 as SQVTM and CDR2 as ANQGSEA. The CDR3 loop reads CSVVTASKFYEQYF. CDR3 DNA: TGCAGCGTTGTGACTGCTAGCAAATTCTACGAGCAGTACTTC.

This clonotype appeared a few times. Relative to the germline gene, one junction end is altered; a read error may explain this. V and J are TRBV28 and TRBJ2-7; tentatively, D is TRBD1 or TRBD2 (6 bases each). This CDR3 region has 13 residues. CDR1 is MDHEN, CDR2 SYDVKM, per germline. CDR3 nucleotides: TGTGCCAGCCATATGCGACTCAAGTTCGGGGGCCGCTTC. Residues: CASHMRLKFGGRF. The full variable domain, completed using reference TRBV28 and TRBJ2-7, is DVKVTQSSRYLVKRTGEKVFLECVQDMDHENMFWYRQDPGLGLRLIYFSYDVKMKEKGDIPEGYSVSREKKERFSLILESASTNQTSMYLCASHMRLKFGGRFGPGTRLTVT.

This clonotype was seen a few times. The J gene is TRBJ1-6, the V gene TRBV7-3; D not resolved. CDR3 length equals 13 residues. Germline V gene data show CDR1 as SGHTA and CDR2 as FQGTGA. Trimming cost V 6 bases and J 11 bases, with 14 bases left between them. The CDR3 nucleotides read TGTGCCAGCAGTCCCCTTTTCGGGGCACCCCTCCACTTT. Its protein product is CASSPLFGAPLHF.

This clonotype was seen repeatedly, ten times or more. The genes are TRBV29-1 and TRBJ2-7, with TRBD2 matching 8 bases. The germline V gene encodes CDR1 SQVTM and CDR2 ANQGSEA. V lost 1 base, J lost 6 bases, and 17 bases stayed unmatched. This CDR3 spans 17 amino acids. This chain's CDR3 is CSVEGVWPVAGTREQYF. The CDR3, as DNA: TGCAGCGTTGAAGGTGTGTGGCCGGTAGCGGGAACCCGCGAGCAGTACTTC.

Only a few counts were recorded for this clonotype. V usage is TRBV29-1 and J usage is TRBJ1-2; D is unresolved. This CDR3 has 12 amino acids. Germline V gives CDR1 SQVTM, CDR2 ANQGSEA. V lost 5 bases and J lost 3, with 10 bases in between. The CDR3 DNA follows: TGCAGCGTTCGACGGGAGGACTATGGCTACACCTTC. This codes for CSVRREDYGYTF.

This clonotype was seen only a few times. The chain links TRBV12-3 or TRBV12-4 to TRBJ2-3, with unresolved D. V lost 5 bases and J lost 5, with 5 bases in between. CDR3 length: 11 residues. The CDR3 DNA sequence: TGTGCCAGCAGTCCACGAGATACGCAGTATTTT. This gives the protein CASSPRDTQYF.

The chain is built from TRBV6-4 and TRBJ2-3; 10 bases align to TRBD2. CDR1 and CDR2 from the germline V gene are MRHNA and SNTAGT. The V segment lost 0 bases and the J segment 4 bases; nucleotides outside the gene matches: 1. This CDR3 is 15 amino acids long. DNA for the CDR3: TGTGCCAGCAGTGACTCAGCGGGAGGGCCAGATACGCAGTATTTT. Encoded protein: CASSDSAGGPDTQYF.

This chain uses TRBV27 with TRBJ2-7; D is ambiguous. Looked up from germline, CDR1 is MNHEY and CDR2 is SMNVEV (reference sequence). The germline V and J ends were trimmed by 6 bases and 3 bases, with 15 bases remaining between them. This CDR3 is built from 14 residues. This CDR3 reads CASRVAAASYEQYF. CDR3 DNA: TGTGCCAGCAGGGTCGCGGCAGCGAGCTACGAGCAGTACTTC.